This T cell receptor (beta chain) was recovered during a study of blood T cell repertoires in COVID-19. Study as a whole: Italy, Spain and the United States were the sources of the convalescent and acute COVID-19 samples.

The germline gives CDR1 KGHSH, CDR2 LQKENI. The CDR3 is 12 amino acids. V was pared by 5 bases and J by 3 bases, with 8 bases between. Authors' analysis steps: Quantification of nucleated cells was approximated via reference gene primer amplification. Measured with immunoSEQ multiplex PCR; TCRdb has only the in-frame clones, and not every one. That table is the source of V, J and clone size, and D and trimming were worked out from the DNA. Among approximately 130,000 clones listed, 85% to 90% were seen once. Sequencing input: peripheral blood. The chain combines TRBV18 with TRBJ2-7, with a possible D match to TRBD2 (5 bases). This receptor was taken from a man between 65 and 85 years old with active or convalescent COVID-19. This CDR3 is CASSTTSYEQYF. The DNA for the CDR3 is TGTGCCAGCTCAACTACTAGCTACGAGCAGTACTTC.